The 20 T cell receptor beta chains in this list originate from one sample, sequenced in a study of cytomegalovirus exposure and HLA in healthy donors. 60 Vbeta and 13 Jbeta primers were used in PCR. Here immunoSEQ multiplex PCR was the method, and the copy in TCRdb shows in-frame clones only, minus some. The sample comprises about 90,000 clones, about 72% of which are singletons, and roughly 2.2% rests with the top ten. Material: PBMCs. The receptors were sampled from a man aged 25-40 years in good health and CMV-seronegative.

This chain connects TRBV7-9 to TRBJ2-2; 9 bases align to TRBD1. The germline V gene encodes CDR1 SEHNR and CDR2 FQNEAQ (reference sequence). The CDR3 length is 16 residues. V shed 5 bases, J shed 6 bases, and the junction held 10 bases outside the gene matches. The CDR3 DNA reads as TGTGCCAGCAGCGGCCCAGGGACAGGGTACGCCGGGGAGCTGTTTTTT. This encodes CASSGPGTGYAGELFF.

The V and J genes are TRBV13 and TRBJ2-7; weak D call: TRBD2 (5 bases). There are 13 residues in the CDR3. Germline CDR1 is PRHDT and CDR2 is FYEKMQ (reference sequence). Between the trimmed V and J ends, which lost 4 bases and 6 bases, there was a span of 13 bases. This CDR3 reads CASSSIRGCEQYF. The CDR3 DNA reads as TGTGCCAGCAGCTCCATCAGAGGGTGCGAGCAGTACTTC. Together with reference TRBV13 and TRBJ2-7, the CDR3 gives the full variable domain: AAGVIQSPRHLIKEKRETATLKCYPIPRHDTVYWYQQGPGQDPQFLISFYEKMQSDKGSIPDRFSAQQFSDYHSELNMSSLELGDSALYFCASSSIRGCEQYFGPGTRLTVT.

The rearrangement joins TRBV5-1 to TRBJ1-1; 10 bases agree with TRBD1. Germline CDR1 and CDR2: SGHRS and YFSETQ. V dropped 3 bases and J dropped 8; count of bases not matched to a gene: 1. The CDR3 covers 12 residues. CDR3 loop: CASSWDRGEAFF. The CDR3 region has the DNA TGCGCCAGCAGCTGGGACAGGGGAGAAGCTTTCTTT.

The chain employs TRBV7-9 and TRBJ1-4, with no clear D. V lost 4 bases and J 7 bases, leaving 16 bases between the germline ends. The length of the CDR3 is 15 residues. Germline V gene sequence: CDR1 SEHNR, CDR2 FQNEAQ (reference sequence). CDR3 sequence: CASSSSEATGEKLFF. CDR3 in DNA: TGTGCCAGCAGCTCCTCGGAGGCGACGGGTGAAAAACTGTTTTTT.

The chain has TRBV30 and TRBJ1-2; 9 bases agree with TRBD1. This CDR3 region has 13 residues. Germline CDR1 is GTSNPN and CDR2 is SVGIG (reference sequence). V was pared by 4 bases and J by 4 bases, with 4 bases of the junction left unmatched. The CDR3 spells CAWMGQGSYGYTF. The CDR3 DNA reads as TGTGCCTGGATGGGACAGGGCAGCTATGGCTACACCTTC.

V is TRBV7-3 and J is TRBJ2-7, with 9 bases identical to TRBD2. Germline CDR1 SGHTA, CDR2 FQGTGA. Trimming took 1 base from V and 5 from J; bases not matched to a gene: 9. The CDR3 covers 16 residues. In nucleotides, the CDR3 is TGTGCCAGCAGCTTAAGTGGTAGCGGGAGTTTCCACGAGCAGTACTTC. Protein: CASSLSGSGSFHEQYF.

This chain links TRBV5-1 with TRBJ2-7; 8 bases agree with TRBD1. Losses at the gene ends were 5 bases for V and 0 bases for J; bases not matched to a gene: 13. This CDR3 contains 17 residues. Looked up from germline, CDR1 is SGHRS and CDR2 is YFSETQ. In nucleotides, the CDR3 is TGCGCCAGCAGTCCGACGGCAGGGGGCGTCCTCTCCTACGAGCAGTACTTC. Its translation: CASSPTAGGVLSYEQYF. Combining the CDR3 with reference TRBV5-1 and TRBJ2-7 gives the whole variable domain KAGVTQTPRYLIKTRGQQVTLSCSPISGHRSVSWYQQTPGQGLQFLFEYFSETQRNKGNFPGRFSGRQFSNSRSEMNVSTLELGDSALYLCASSPTAGGVLSYEQYFGPGTRLTVT.

This chain joins TRBV28 and TRBJ1-5, with a possible D match to TRBD1 (5 bases). CDR1 is MDHEN and CDR2 is SYDVKM in the germline V gene. V was cut by 6 bases and J by 5 bases, with 11 bases left in between. This CDR3 is built from 13 residues. The CDR3 here is CASRWGDYQPQHF. The CDR3 nucleotides are TGTGCCAGCAGGTGGGGGGACTATCAGCCCCAGCATTTT.

The genes are TRBV7-6 and TRBJ2-5, with TRBD2 identical over 12 bases. The germline V gene has CDR1 SGHVS and CDR2 FNYEAQ. The CDR3 contains 17 residues. J lost 4 bases, V lost 2 bases, and 8 bases had no gene match. This chain's CDR3 is CASSLSGGGLAGETQYF. The CDR3 bases are TGTGCCAGCAGCTTATCGGGAGGGGGACTAGCGGGAGAGACCCAGTACTTC.

This rearrangement joins TRBV4-3 to TRBJ1-1, with TRBD1 identical over 7 bases. J lost 5 bases, V lost 4 bases, and 10 bases had no gene match. The CDR3 contains 15 residues. Germline V gene sequence: CDR1 LGHNA, CDR2 YSLEER. In nucleotides, the CDR3 is TGCGCCAGCAGCCTACATCGACAGGGCCGAACTGAAGCTTTCTTT. Translation: CASSLHRQGRTEAFF.

The chain recombines TRBV7-9 with TRBJ2-1; D gene uncertain. V was clipped by 5 bases and J by 6 bases, with 17 bases between them. Germline CDR1 SEHNR, CDR2 FQNEAQ (reference sequence). This CDR3 has 15 amino acids. The CDR3, as DNA: TGTGCCAGCAGCCCAGAGGTGGCGAAAAGCAATGAGCAGTTCTTC. This gives the protein CASSPEVAKSNEQFF.

This chain uses TRBV9 with TRBJ2-7; possible D gene TRBD1, 6 bases. Germline V gives CDR1 SGDLS, CDR2 YYNGEE. Trimming left V 2 bases short and J 3 bases short, with 9 bases between. The CDR3 loop spans 13 amino acids. CDR3 residues: CASSVGQHYEQYF. The CDR3 DNA is TGTGCCAGCAGCGTGGGACAACACTACGAGCAGTACTTC.

This clone came up many times. The chain employs TRBV5-6 and TRBJ2-2; a weak D match, TRBD2 (5 bases). From germline, CDR1 is SGHDT and CDR2 YYEEEE. V dropped 3 bases and J dropped 3 bases, with 6 bases sitting between them. This CDR3 is built from 13 residues. CDR3 nucleotides: TGTGCCAGCAGCTACGGGGACACCGGGGAGCTGTTTTTT. Its protein product is CASSYGDTGELFF. Full variable domain (rest looked up from reference TRBV5-6 and TRBJ2-2): DAGVTQSPTHLIKTRGQQVTLRCSPKSGHDTVSWYQQALGQGPQFIFQYYEEEERQRGNFPDRFSGHQFPNYSSELNVNALLLGDSALYLCASSYGDTGELFFGEGSRLTVL.

For this clone: One end of the junction does not line up with germline, which may come from a read error. The chain carries TRBV25-1 and TRBJ1-2, with 8 bases fitting TRBD1. Germline CDR1 and CDR2: MGHDK and SYGVNS. The CDR3 extends over 13 amino acids. As DNA, the CDR3 is TGTGCCAGCAGCTCAGGGGGCCCATATGGCTACCCCTTC. Translating gives CASSSGGPYGYPF.

The rearrangement links TRBV27 to TRBJ2-2; no definite D call. The V and J ends lost 6 bases and 10 bases respectively, with 12 bases between them. Germline-derived CDR1 and CDR2 are MNHEY and SMNVEV (reference sequence). This CDR3 has 12 amino acids. Here the CDR3 reads CASSRPAEELFF. In DNA form, the CDR3 reads TGTGCCAGCAGCAGGCCGGCCGAGGAGCTGTTTTTT.

V is TRBV28 and J is TRBJ2-1; D gene unclear. CDR3 length equals 12 residues. In germline, CDR1 is MDHEN, CDR2 SYDVKM. V lost 5 bases to trimming and J lost 4 bases, with 6 bases between them. The CDR3 reads CASSLRYNEQFF. The CDR3 nucleotides read TGTGCCAGCAGTCTTCGGTACAATGAGCAGTTCTTC.

This sequence joins TRBV7-2 and TRBJ2-3, with 7 bases that match TRBD2. The CDR3 totals 16 residues. The germline gives CDR1 SGHTA, CDR2 FQGNSA. Trimming removed 5 bases from V and 1 base from J; junction bases left unmatched: 9. Written as DNA, the CDR3 is TGTGCCAGCAGCATATACAGCGGGGCCCGCACAGATACGCAGTATTTT. Its translation is CASSIYSGARTDTQYF.

Of note for this clone: An end of the junction does not agree with germline; a read error may underlie this. The chain recombines TRBV2 with TRBJ1-1, with D unresolved. The CDR3 loop spans 16 amino acids. Germline values: CDR1 SNHLY, CDR2 FYNNEI. CDR3 sequence reads: CARSDNLPSGFTEAFF. For the CDR3, the DNA is TGTGCCCGCAGTGACAATCTACCATCAGGTTTCACTGAAGCTTTCTTT.

The rearrangement uses TRBV6-5 and TRBJ2-1, with D maybe TRBD1 (6 bases). CDR1 is MNHEY, CDR2 SVGAGI, per germline. Trimming took off 8 bases at V and 0 bases at J, with 14 bases between the two ends. The CDR3 runs to 15 residues. This CDR3 is CASGRGFSSYNEQFF. In DNA form, the CDR3 reads TGTGCCAGCGGCAGGGGTTTTAGCTCCTACAATGAGCAGTTCTTC.

The genes are TRBV27 and TRBJ1-2; 7 nucleotides line up with TRBD1. The ends lost 4 bases at V and 6 bases at J; junction bases unmatched: 14. CDR3 size: 16 residues. CDR1 and CDR2 (germline): MNHEY, SMNVEV (reference sequence). Here the CDR3 DNA reads TGTGCCAGCAGTTCCTTAGACAGGGAGGCCCTGCATGGCTACACCTTC. Amino acids: CASSSLDREALHGYTF.